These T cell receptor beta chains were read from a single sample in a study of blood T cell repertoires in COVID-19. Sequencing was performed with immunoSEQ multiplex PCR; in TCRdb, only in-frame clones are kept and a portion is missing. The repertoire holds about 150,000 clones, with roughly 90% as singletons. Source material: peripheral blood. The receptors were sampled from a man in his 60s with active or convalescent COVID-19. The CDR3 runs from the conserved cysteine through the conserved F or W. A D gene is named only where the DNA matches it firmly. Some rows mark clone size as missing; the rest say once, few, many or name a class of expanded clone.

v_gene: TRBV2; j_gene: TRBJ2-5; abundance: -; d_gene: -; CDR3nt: TGTGCCAGTACCCAACAGGGAGGGGAGACCCAGTACTTC; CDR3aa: CASTQQGGETQYF
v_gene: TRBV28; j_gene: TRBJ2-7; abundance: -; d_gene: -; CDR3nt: TGTGCCAGCAGTTTTCCCGGCGAGCAGTACTTC; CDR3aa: CASSFPGEQYF
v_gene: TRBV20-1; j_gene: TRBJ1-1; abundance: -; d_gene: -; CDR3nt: TGCAGTGCTAGGGGCCCGATGGATGCTTTCTTT; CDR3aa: CSARGPMDAFF
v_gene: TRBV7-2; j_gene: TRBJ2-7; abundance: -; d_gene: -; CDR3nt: TGTGCCAGCAGCTCGGGATACGATCGGTCGCACTACGAGCAGTACTTC; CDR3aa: CASSSGYDRSHYEQYF
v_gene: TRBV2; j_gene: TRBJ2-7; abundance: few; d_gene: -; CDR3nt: TGTGCCAGCAGTGAGTTAGGGGTAACCTACGAGCAGTACTTC; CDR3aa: CASSELGVTYEQYF
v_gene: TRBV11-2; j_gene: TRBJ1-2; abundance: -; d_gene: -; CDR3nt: TGTGCCAGCAAAAAACAGGGCCCGCGTTCTGGCTACACCTTC; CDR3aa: CASKKQGPRSGYTF
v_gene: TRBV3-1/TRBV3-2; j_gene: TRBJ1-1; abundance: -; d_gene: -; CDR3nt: TGTGCCAGCAGCCTCAACAGGTTCACTGAAGCTTTCTTT; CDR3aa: CASSLNRFTEAFF
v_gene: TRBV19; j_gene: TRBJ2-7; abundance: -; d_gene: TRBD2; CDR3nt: TGTGCCAGTAGTATAGTCCCCTCTAGCGGGAGTATGGCCTACGAGCAGTACTTC; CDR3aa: CASSIVPSSGSMAYEQYF
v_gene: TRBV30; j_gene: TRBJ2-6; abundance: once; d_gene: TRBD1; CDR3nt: TGTGCCTGGAGCGCCGGGACAGCATCCTGGCGGGCCAACGTCCTGACTTTC; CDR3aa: CAWSAGTASWRANVLTF
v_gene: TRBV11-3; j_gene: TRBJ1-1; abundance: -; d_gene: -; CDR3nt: TGTGCCAGCAGCCAGGGGAACACTGAAGCTTTCTTT; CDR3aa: CASSQGNTEAFF
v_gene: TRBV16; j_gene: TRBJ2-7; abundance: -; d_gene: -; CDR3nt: TGTGCCAGCAGCCCCTCAGGGGAGGGATCCTACGAGCAGTACTTC; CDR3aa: CASSPSGEGSYEQYF
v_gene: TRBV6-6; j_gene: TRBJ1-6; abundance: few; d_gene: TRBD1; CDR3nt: TGTGCCAGCAGTCCGACAGGGCGCACTTCACCCCTCCACTTT; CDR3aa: CASSPTGRTSPLHF
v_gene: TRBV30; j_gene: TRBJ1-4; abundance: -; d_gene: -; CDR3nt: TGTGCCTGGAGTCCGACAGTCAGTAATGAAAAACTGTTTTTT; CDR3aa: CAWSPTVSNEKLFF
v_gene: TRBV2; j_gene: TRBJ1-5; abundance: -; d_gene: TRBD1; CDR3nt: TGTGCCAGCAGACAGGGGATAAATCAGCCCCAGCATTTT; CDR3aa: CASRQGINQPQHF
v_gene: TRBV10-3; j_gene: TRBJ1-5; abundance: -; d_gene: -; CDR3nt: TGTGCCATCAGTGATTCCCGTCAGCCCCAGCATTTT; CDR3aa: CAISDSRQPQHF
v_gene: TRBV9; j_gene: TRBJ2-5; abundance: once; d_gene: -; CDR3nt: TGTGCCAGCAGCCCTGGGGGGAACCAAGAGACCCAGTACTTC; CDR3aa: CASSPGGNQETQYF
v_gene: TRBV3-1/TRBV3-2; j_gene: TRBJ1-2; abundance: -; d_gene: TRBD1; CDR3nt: TGTGCCAGCAGCCCTAAGGACAGGGTTCTCGCTAACTATGGCTACACCTTC; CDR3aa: CASSPKDRVLANYGYTF
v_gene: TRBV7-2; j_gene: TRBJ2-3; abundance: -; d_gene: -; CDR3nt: TGTGCCAGCAGCTTAGAGACAGCGCTAAGCACAGATACGCAGTATTTT; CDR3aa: CASSLETALSTDTQYF
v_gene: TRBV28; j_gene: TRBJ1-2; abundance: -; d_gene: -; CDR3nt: TGTGCCAGCAGTTTGCGGTCGACTATAGCCGGGGGATTCTTC; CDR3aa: CASSLRSTIAGGFF
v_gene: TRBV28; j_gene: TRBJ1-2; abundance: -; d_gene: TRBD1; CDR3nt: TGTGCCGTCCGGGACAGCAGCTATGGCTACACCTTC; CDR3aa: CAVRDSSYGYTF
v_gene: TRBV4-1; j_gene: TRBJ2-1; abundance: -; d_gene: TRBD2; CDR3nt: TGCGCCAGCAGCCCTGGGACTAGCGGGGGTAATGAGCAGTTCTTC; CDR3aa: CASSPGTSGGNEQFF
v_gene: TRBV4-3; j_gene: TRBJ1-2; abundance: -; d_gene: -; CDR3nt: TGCGCCAGCAGCCAAGACTTTTATGGCTACACCTTC; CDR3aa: CASSQDFYGYTF
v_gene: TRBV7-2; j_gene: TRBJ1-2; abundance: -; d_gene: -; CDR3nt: TGTGCCAGCAGCTTAGTTGGCGTCGGAGGCGGCTACACCTTC; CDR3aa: CASSLVGVGGGYTF
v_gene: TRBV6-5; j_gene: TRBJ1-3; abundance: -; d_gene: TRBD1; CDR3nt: TGTGCCAGCAGTCCACAGGGGGCCTCTGGAAACACCATATATTTT; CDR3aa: CASSPQGASGNTIYF
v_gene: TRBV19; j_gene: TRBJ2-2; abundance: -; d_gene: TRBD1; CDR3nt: TGTGCCAGTGGCCAGGGGGCCAAGGCCGGGGAGCTGTTTTTT; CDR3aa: CASGQGAKAGELFF
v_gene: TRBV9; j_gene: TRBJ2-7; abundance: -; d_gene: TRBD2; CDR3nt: TGTGCCAGCAGCGTAGTGGCTAGCGGCGAGCAGTACTTC; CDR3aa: CASSVVASGEQYF
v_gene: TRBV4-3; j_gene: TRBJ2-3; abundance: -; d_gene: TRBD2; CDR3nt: TGCGCCAGCAGCCACGGACTAGCGGGGGGGCAAGTAGGAGATACGCAGTATTTT; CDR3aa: CASSHGLAGGQVGDTQYF
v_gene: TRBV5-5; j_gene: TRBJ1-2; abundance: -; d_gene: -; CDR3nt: TGTGCCAGCAGCTTGGGCCCAGCGGATGGCTACACCTTC; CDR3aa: CASSLGPADGYTF
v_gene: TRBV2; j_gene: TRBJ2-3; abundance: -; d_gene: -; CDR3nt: TGTGCCAGCAGTGAAGAACGGGGGGCGGTAGATACGCAGTATTTT; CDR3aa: CASSEERGAVDTQYF
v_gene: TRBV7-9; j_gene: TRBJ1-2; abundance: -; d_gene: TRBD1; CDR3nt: TGTGCCAGCAGCTTTTGGGACAGGGGCGACTATGGCTACACCTTC; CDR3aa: CASSFWDRGDYGYTF
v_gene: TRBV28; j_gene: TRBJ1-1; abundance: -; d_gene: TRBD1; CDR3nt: TGTGCCAGCAGCTCGGGACAGGGATTAACTGAAGCTTTCTTT; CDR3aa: CASSSGQGLTEAFF
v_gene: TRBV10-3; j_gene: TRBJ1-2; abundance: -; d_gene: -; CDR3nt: TGTGCCATCAGTGAAAGAGGGGGGGATGGCTACACCTTC; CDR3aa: CAISERGGDGYTF
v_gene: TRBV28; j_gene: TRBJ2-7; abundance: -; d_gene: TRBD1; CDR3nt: TGTGCCAGCAGTTTAGCCGGGCTGGGACAGGGGTTCGGGGAGCAGTACTTC; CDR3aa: CASSLAGLGQGFGEQYF
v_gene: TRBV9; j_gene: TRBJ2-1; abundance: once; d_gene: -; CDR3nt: TGTGCCAGCACAGGTTCCAATTCCTACAATGAGCAGTTCTTC; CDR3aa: CASTGSNSYNEQFF
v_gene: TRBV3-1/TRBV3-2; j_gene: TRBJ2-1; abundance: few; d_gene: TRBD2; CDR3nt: TGTGCCAGCAGCCAAGATACGGGAGGCGGTGAGCAGTTCTTC; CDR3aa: CASSQDTGGGEQFF
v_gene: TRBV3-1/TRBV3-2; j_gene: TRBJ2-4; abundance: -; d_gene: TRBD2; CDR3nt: TGTGCCAGCAGCCAAGGGACTAGCGGGGTTTCTGGAGCCAAAAACATTCAGTACTTC; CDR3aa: CASSQGTSGVSGAKNIQYF
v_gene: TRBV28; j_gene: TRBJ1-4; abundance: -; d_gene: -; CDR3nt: TGTGCCAGCAGCCCACGACAGACTGAAAAACTGTTTTTT; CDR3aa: CASSPRQTEKLFF
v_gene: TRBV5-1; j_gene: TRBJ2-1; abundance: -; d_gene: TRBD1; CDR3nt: TGCGCCAGCAGCTTCCCCTTGGGACAGGGGGCCAATGAGCAGTTCTTC; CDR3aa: CASSFPLGQGANEQFF
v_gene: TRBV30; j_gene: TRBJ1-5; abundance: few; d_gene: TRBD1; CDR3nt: TGTGCCTGGGGAGGGACAGGCAATCAGCCCCAGCATTTT; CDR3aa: CAWGGTGNQPQHF